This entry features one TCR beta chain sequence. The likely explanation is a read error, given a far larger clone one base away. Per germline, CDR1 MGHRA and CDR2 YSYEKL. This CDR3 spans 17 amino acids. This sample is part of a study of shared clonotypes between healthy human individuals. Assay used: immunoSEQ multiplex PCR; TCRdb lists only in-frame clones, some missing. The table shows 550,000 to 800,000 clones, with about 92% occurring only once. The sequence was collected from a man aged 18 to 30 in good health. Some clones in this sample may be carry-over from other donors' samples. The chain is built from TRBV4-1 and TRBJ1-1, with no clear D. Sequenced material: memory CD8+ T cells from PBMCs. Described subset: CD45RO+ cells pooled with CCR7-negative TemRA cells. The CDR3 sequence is CASTPKEESHMNTGAFF. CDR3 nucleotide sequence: TGCGCCAGCACCCCTAAGGAGGAATCTCACATGAACACTGGAGCTTTCTTT.